Shown below are 10 T cell receptor beta chains from a single sample sequenced in a study of shared clonotypes between healthy human individuals. Sequenced by immunoSEQ multiplex PCR; TCRdb stores in-frame clones only, minus some. This table holds about 1.1 million clones, 70% to 80% found once. Sequencing input: memory CD4+ T cells from PBMCs. Subset reported: CD45RA-negative fraction. The receptor set was obtained from a man younger than 30 in good health. Some clones in this sample may be carry-over from other donors' samples.

CDR3 protein: CASSHRSTYSGSYSYEQYF. The CDR3 nucleotides are TGCGCCAGCAGCCACCGGTCCACCTACAGCGGGTCTTATTCCTACGAGCAGTACTTC. This chain uses TRBV4-1 with TRBJ2-7, with D perhaps TRBD2 (6 bases). V lost 3 bases to trimming and J lost 1 base, with 25 bases between them. Germline loops: CDR1 MGHRA, CDR2 YSYEKL. The CDR3 has 19 amino acids.

The chain uses TRBV7-2 and TRBJ2-6; 7 bases match TRBD1. V was pared by 4 bases and J by 0 bases, with 12 bases of the junction left unmatched. CDR3 length equals 19 residues. The germline V gene has CDR1 SGHTA and CDR2 FQGNSA. The CDR3 loop is CASSSRQGSRSSGANVLTF. The CDR3 region has the DNA TGTGCCAGCAGCTCGAGACAGGGTTCTAGGTCCTCTGGGGCCAACGTCCTGACTTTC. Combining the CDR3 with reference TRBV7-2 and TRBJ2-6 gives the whole variable domain GAGVSQSPSNKVTEKGKDVELRCDPISGHTALYWYRQSLGQGLEFLIYFQGNSAPDKSGLPSDRFSAERTGGSVSTLTIQRTQQEDSAVYLCASSSRQGSRSSGANVLTFGAGSRLTVL.

V is TRBV30 and J is TRBJ2-5, with 11 nucleotides matching TRBD1. V was pared by 3 bases and J by 2 bases, with 5 bases of the junction left unmatched. The CDR3 consists of 15 residues. The germline V gene encodes CDR1 GTSNPN and CDR2 SVGIG (reference sequence). Here the CDR3 reads CAWRGDRGAQETQYF. DNA of the CDR3: TGTGCCTGGAGGGGGGACAGGGGGGCTCAAGAGACCCAGTACTTC.

This chain uses TRBV28 with TRBJ2-5, with D tentatively TRBD1 or TRBD2 (5 bases each). This CDR3 region has 16 residues. V was pared by 6 bases and J by 2 bases, with 19 bases between. Germline CDR1 is MDHEN and CDR2 is SYDVKM. CDR3 amino acids: CASSDHGRGPQETQYF. Here the CDR3 DNA reads TGTGCCAGCAGCGACCATGGTAGGGGACCTCAAGAGACCCAGTACTTC.

This chain connects TRBV2 to TRBJ2-5; D unresolved. Per the germline V gene, CDR1 is SNHLY and CDR2 is FYNNEI. This CDR3 has 14 residues. With 7 bases removed from V and 2 bases from J, the gap between germline ends came to 14 bases. The CDR3 loop reads CASIVRQPQETQYF. CDR3 DNA: TGTGCCAGCATTGTACGGCAGCCACAAGAGACCCAGTACTTC. Using reference TRBV2 and TRBJ2-5 for the parts outside the CDR3, the full variable domain is EPEVTQTPSHQVTQMGQEVILRCVPISNHLYFYWYRQILGQKVEFLVSFYNNEISEKSEIFDDQFSVERPDGSNFTLKIRSTKLEDSAMYFCASIVRQPQETQYFGPGTRLLVL.

CDR3 residues: CASIAWTDNTGELFF. The CDR3 bases are TGTGCCAGTATAGCCTGGACAGACAACACCGGGGAGCTGTTTTTT. The rearrangement joins TRBV19 to TRBJ2-2, with D tentatively TRBD1 (6 bases). Germline V gives CDR1 LNHDA, CDR2 SQIVND (reference sequence). V shed 7 bases and J shed 2 bases, with 14 bases lying between them. The CDR3 sequence is 15 residues long. Using reference TRBV19 and TRBJ2-2 for the parts outside the CDR3, the full variable domain is DGGITQSPKYLFRKEGQNVTLSCEQNLNHDAMYWYRQDPGQGLRLIYYSQIVNDFQKGDIAEGYSVSREKKESFPLTVTSAQKNPTAFYLCASIAWTDNTGELFFGEGSRLTVL.

CDR3: CASSFRDRGGTEAFF. CDR3 sequence (DNA): TGTGCCAGCAGCTTTAGGGACAGGGGAGGTACTGAAGCTTTCTTT. The genes are TRBV5-4 and TRBJ1-1; TRBD1 aligns across 10 bases. This CDR3 has 15 amino acids. The J segment lost 5 bases and the V segment lost 2 bases, leaving 6 bases of the junction unmatched. The germline CDR1 and CDR2 sequences are SGHNT and YYREEE (reference sequence).

The chain uses TRBV5-6 and TRBJ1-1; a possible D gene is TRBD1 (5 bases). With 6 bases removed from V and 8 bases from J, the gap between germline ends came to 14 bases. Germline lookup yields CDR1 SGHDT and CDR2 YYEEEE. This CDR3 comprises 12 residues. CDR3 bases: TGTGCCAGCACCAGATTGGGACTGGAAGCTTTCTTT. This encodes CASTRLGLEAFF.

The chain is built from TRBV11-1 and TRBJ1-1; tentative D call: TRBD1 (6 bases). This CDR3 has 13 amino acids. The ends were cut back, 8 bases at V and 0 bases at J, with 10 bases in the middle. Germline assignment: CDR1 SGHAT and CDR2 FQDESV (reference sequence). CDR3 nucleotides: TGTGCCAGCGTTGGACAGATGAACACTGAAGCTTTCTTT. This sequence encodes CASVGQMNTEAFF.

This clone came up a few times. This chain connects TRBV28 to TRBJ2-7, with TRBD1 as a possible D gene (7 bases). The CDR3 has 18 residues. Germline loops: CDR1 MDHEN, CDR2 SYDVKM. Trimming left V 2 bases short and J 0 bases short, with 20 bases between. CDR3 amino acids: CASSLSKWGDSLSYEQYF. Written as DNA, the CDR3 is TGTGCCAGCAGTTTAAGTAAGTGGGGGGACAGCCTCTCCTACGAGCAGTACTTC. Filled out from reference TRBV28 and TRBJ2-7, the complete variable domain reads DVKVTQSSRYLVKRTGEKVFLECVQDMDHENMFWYRQDPGLGLRLIYFSYDVKMKEKGDIPEGYSVSREKKERFSLILESASTNQTSMYLCASSLSKWGDSLSYEQYFGPGTRLTVT.